This TCR beta chain appears in the sequencing data of a study of shared clonotypes between healthy human individuals. Study conclusions and caveats: Across subsets, estimated richness was generally greater for naive than for memory populations. Shared clonotypes across all four donors exceeded non-shared ones in generation probability.

The V and J ends lost 8 bases and 4 bases, in that order; junction bases with no gene match: 2. CDR3 length equals 12 residues. The germline V gene has CDR1 MDHEN and CDR2 SYDVKM. As regards this clone: Its antigen is still unknown.

Several immunoSEQ plates received, in even portions, the genomic DNA of each subset. Sequencing used immunoSEQ multiplex PCR; TCRdb keeps in-frame clones, though not all of them. Counted here are 1,400,000 or so clones, approximately 98.5% occurring once; the ten biggest clones make up 0.36%. The rearrangement uses TRBV28 and TRBJ2-4, with TRBD1 identical over 7 bases. The clonotype originates from a man aged 25-45 years in good health. The specimen sequenced was naive CD4+ T cells sorted from blood. Regarding subset: CD45RA+ positively selected. In DNA form, the CDR3 reads TGTGCCAGCCGGACAGGAAAAAACATTCAGTACTTC. As protein: CASRTGKNIQYF.